The 27 T cell receptor beta chains listed next were all sequenced from one sample in a study of metastatic and nonmetastatic thyroid tumors. There were no patients who had received any treatment before thyroid surgery. Via MiXCR, TCRdb re-called the PCR reads. The sample carries some 20,000 clones, roughly 23% recorded once. What was sequenced was blood. All receptors derive from a male donor with papillary thyroid cancer or a benign thyroid nodule (not recorded which). Some clones in this sample may be carry-over from other donors' samples.

In its sample, this clone was seen many times. The chain uses TRBV28 and TRBJ2-7; D may be TRBD2 (6 bases). V was pared by 6 bases and J by 3 bases, with 15 bases between. Germline loops: CDR1 MDHEN, CDR2 SYDVKM. The CDR3 sequence is 14 residues long. The CDR3 region is CASRMQGGGYEQYF. CDR3 bases: TGTGCCAGCAGGATGCAGGGAGGTGGCTACGAGCAGTACTTC.

The chain has TRBV5-4 and TRBJ2-2, with 7 positions matching TRBD2. Germline CDR1 and CDR2: SGHNT and YYREEE (reference sequence). With 0 bases clipped from V and 3 bases from J, the junction kept 2 bases outside the gene matches. This CDR3 has 15 residues. CDR3 nucleotide sequence: TGTGCCAGCAGCTTGGAGGCGGGAGACACCGGGGAGCTGTTTTTT. Protein product: CASSLEAGDTGELFF.

The genes are TRBV6-5 and TRBJ2-2, with 8 bases fitting TRBD2. The germline CDR1 and CDR2 sequences are MNHEY and SVGAGI. This CDR3 has 13 residues. J was trimmed by 4 bases and V by 5 bases; bases with no gene match: 0. The CDR3 sequence: CASSTSGTGELFF. CDR3 sequence (DNA): TGTGCCAGCAGTACTAGCGGCACCGGGGAGCTGTTTTTT.

This clone was recorded at least ten times. The chain recombines TRBV20-1 with TRBJ1-4; a possible D gene is TRBD1 (6 bases). The CDR3 sequence is 15 residues long. V lost 3 bases and J 7 bases, leaving 18 bases between the germline ends. Germline CDR1 DFQATT, CDR2 SNEGSKA (reference sequence). The CDR3 sequence: CSASRQAVGSEKLFF. The CDR3, as DNA: TGCAGTGCTAGCAGACAGGCGGTGGGGAGTGAAAAACTGTTTTTT.

This clone has a count of ten or more. The V and J genes are TRBV10-2 and TRBJ2-7, with D maybe TRBD2 (5 bases). Per germline, CDR1 WSHSY and CDR2 SAAADI. The V end lost 4 bases, the J end lost 3 bases, and 7 bases lay between the germline ends. The length of the CDR3 is 12 residues. CDR3 bases: TGCGCCAGCAGTGCGGGGAGCTACGAGCAGTACTTC. Its translation is CASSAGSYEQYF.

The rearrangement uses TRBV6-2 or TRBV6-3 and TRBJ1-3; D remains unclear. The CDR3 has 14 residues. In germline, CDR1 is MNHEY, CDR2 SVGEGT. V was trimmed by 2 bases and J by 5 bases, leaving 10 bases between them. The DNA of the CDR3 is TGTGCCAGCAGTTACGACAACCTCCGAAACACCATATATTTT. As protein: CASSYDNLRNTIYF.

In this sample, this clone turned up a few times. V and J are TRBV28 and TRBJ1-1, with D possibly matching TRBD1 (5 bases). Germline CDR1 MDHEN, CDR2 SYDVKM. V was shortened by 6 bases and J by 5 bases, with 10 bases between the two germline ends. This CDR3 has 12 amino acids. The CDR3 DNA is TGTGCCAGCAGGATGACAGTTACTGAAGCTTTCTTT. As protein: CASRMTVTEAFF.

The V call is TRBV20-1, the J call TRBJ2-1; D not resolved. Deletions cut 0 bases from V and 3 bases from J, with 6 bases between. The CDR3 is 13 amino acids. Germline lookup yields CDR1 DFQATT and CDR2 SNEGSKA (reference sequence). The CDR3: CSAREASYNEQFF. The CDR3 DNA sequence: TGCAGTGCTAGAGAGGCCAGCTACAATGAGCAGTTCTTC.

This clone was observed at least ten times. J is TRBJ2-2 and V is TRBV4-1; TRBD2 agrees at 8 bases. Germline V gene lookup returns CDR1 MGHRA and CDR2 YSYEKL. The ends lost 1 base at V and 5 bases at J; junction bases unmatched: 6. This CDR3 contains 16 residues. CDR3 bases: TGCGCCAGCAGCCAAGTCTCCGGGAGGGCAACCGGGGAGCTGTTTTTT. It specifies CASSQVSGRATGELFF.

Remarks on this clone: This may be a read error: a much more frequent sequence differs by one nucleotide. As the CDR3 is not closed by the conserved phenylalanine or tryptophan, this likely results from a read error. CDR3 nucleotide sequence: TGTGCCAGCACCTTGACAGGCCGCACAGATACGCAGTATTCT. Its protein product is CASTLTGRTDTQYS. The chain links TRBV2 to TRBJ2-3; the D gene is possibly TRBD1 (6 bases). V was clipped by 7 bases and J by 1 base, with 12 bases between them. The CDR3 sequence is 14 residues long. The germline V gene has CDR1 SNHLY and CDR2 FYNNEI.

The chain is built from TRBV20-1 and TRBJ1-6; D ambiguous. The germline V gene encodes CDR1 DFQATT and CDR2 SNEGSKA (reference sequence). The CDR3 covers 12 residues. Trimming took 0 bases from V and 10 from J, leaving 7 bases between them. The CDR3 is CSARDLISPLHF. The CDR3 bases are TGCAGTGCTAGAGACCTAATATCACCCCTCCACTTT.

The chain recombines TRBV7-3 with TRBJ1-2; D gene ambiguous. Germline CDR1 and CDR2: SGHTA and FQGTGA. The CDR3 is 13 amino acids. Trimming left V 4 bases short and J 2 bases short, with 8 bases between. CDR3 loop: CASSSQINYGYTF. The CDR3, as DNA: TGTGCCAGCAGCTCACAGATAAACTATGGCTACACCTTC.

Only one count was recorded for this clone. The chain combines TRBV5-1 with TRBJ1-6; TRBD1 matches at 7 bases. This CDR3 spans 14 amino acids. The V segment lost 4 bases and the J segment 7 bases; nucleotides outside the gene matches: 5. The germline V gene has CDR1 SGHRS and CDR2 YFSETQ. The CDR3: CASSQGVRNSPLHF. The CDR3 DNA reads TGCGCCAGCAGCCAGGGGGTTAGAAATTCACCCCTCCACTTT.

This clone was picked up many times. This chain uses TRBV4-1 with TRBJ2-7; 10 bases map to TRBD2. This CDR3 contains 14 residues. Germline CDR1 is MGHRA and CDR2 is YSYEKL. With V trimmed by 4 bases and J by 1 base, 1 base remained unmatched. DNA for the CDR3: TGCGCCAGCAGCCCTAGCGGGGGATCCTACGAGCAGTACTTC. Translated: CASSPSGGSYEQYF.

This clone has ten or more counts. The V gene is TRBV28, the J gene TRBJ2-7; D may correspond to TRBD1 or TRBD2 (5 bases each). The CDR3 totals 13 residues. Germline V CDR1 and CDR2: MDHEN, SYDVKM. Trimming took off 2 bases at V and 2 bases at J, with 7 bases between the two ends. The CDR3 sequence: CASSLVGPYEQYF. The CDR3 DNA reads as TGTGCCAGCAGTTTAGTGGGACCCTACGAGCAGTACTTC.

This sequence joins TRBV11-2 and TRBJ1-3; D gene uncertain. This CDR3 is built from 13 residues. Germline V gene lookup returns CDR1 SGHAT and CDR2 FQNNGV. Trimming shortened V by 2 bases and J by 1 base, and 3 bases separated the two germline ends. The CDR3 DNA is TGTGCCAGCAGCTTACGTTCTGGAAACACCATATATTTT. Translation gives CASSLRSGNTIYF.

This clone came up many times. The DNA for the CDR3 is TGCAGTGCGCCACTCGGCGGGACTAGCGGGAACCAGTACTTC. It is translated as CSAPLGGTSGNQYF. The gene calls are TRBV20-1 and TRBJ2-5; 13 bases are shared with TRBD2. This CDR3 region has 14 residues. Unmatched junction bases numbered 11, after V lost 6 bases and J lost 10 bases. Per germline, CDR1 DFQATT and CDR2 SNEGSKA (reference sequence).

This clone was observed a few times. The V gene is TRBV20-1, the J gene TRBJ2-7; a weak D match, TRBD2 (6 bases). CDR1 and CDR2 (germline): DFQATT, SNEGSKA (reference sequence). Trimming removed 7 bases from V and 6 bases from J, with 22 bases in between. The CDR3 extends over 14 amino acids. CDR3 region: CSVDAPSRGREQYF. The DNA of the CDR3 is TGCAGTGTCGACGCCCCGTCGCGGGGTCGCGAGCAGTACTTC.

The chain is built from TRBV20-1 and TRBJ2-2; 9 bases align to TRBD1. Germline V gene sequence: CDR1 DFQATT, CDR2 SNEGSKA (reference sequence). This CDR3 contains 15 residues. After removal of 5 bases from V and 3 bases from J, the junction contained 7 bases not matched to a gene. CDR3 amino acids: CSAGRQGVDTGELFF. The CDR3 DNA reads as TGCAGTGCTGGACGACAGGGGGTCGACACCGGGGAGCTGTTTTTT.

This clone showed up many times. V is TRBV6-1 and J is TRBJ1-5; TRBD1 agrees at 10 bases. From germline, CDR1 is MNHNS and CDR2 SASEGT. The CDR3 covers 16 residues. The V gene end was trimmed by 6 bases and the J gene end by 1 base; junction bases not matched to a gene: 6. The CDR3 bases are TGTGCCAGCAGGAAGACAGGGGGCGCAAGCAATCAGCCCCAGCATTTT. Its translation: CASRKTGGASNQPQHF.

This clone has only a few counts. J is TRBJ1-1 and V is TRBV29-1; unclear D gene. The CDR3 spans 13 residues. V lost 6 bases to trimming and J lost 5 bases, with 16 bases between them. Per the germline V gene, CDR1 is SQVTM and CDR2 is ANQGSEA. CDR3 bases: TGCAGCGTCCTAGACCCAAACCCTACTGAAGCTTTCTTT. The encoded protein is CSVLDPNPTEAFF.

There are many counts of this clone. The V and J genes are TRBV18 and TRBJ1-2; no reliable D call. This CDR3 spans 12 amino acids. The V end was cut by 3 bases, the J end by 4 bases, with 6 bases between. Germline values: CDR1 KGHSH, CDR2 LQKENI. DNA for the CDR3: TGTGCCAGCTCACCGGAGAGCTATGGCTACACCTTC. Its protein is CASSPESYGYTF. The complete variable domain, with remaining parts taken from reference TRBV18 and TRBJ1-2, reads NAGVMQNPRHLVRRRGQEARLRCSPMKGHSHVYWYRQLPEEGLKFMVYLQKENIIDESGMPKERFSAEFPKEGPSILRIQQVVRGDSAAYFCASSPESYGYTFGSGTRLTVV.

This clone was found a few times. Given a much more abundant clone one base away, this may be a read error. The chain joins TRBV6-1 to TRBJ2-4; 8 bases match TRBD1. Looked up from germline, CDR1 is MNHNS and CDR2 is SASEGT. The CDR3 consists of 13 residues. This chain's CDR3 is CARSEDRARLLYF. As DNA, the CDR3 is TGTGCCAGAAGTGAGGACAGGGCGCGGCTTTTGTACTTC.

In this sample, this clone turned up many times. The rearrangement joins TRBV7-2 to TRBJ1-1; TRBD1 matches 7 bases. CDR3 size: 14 residues. The J segment lost 3 bases and the V segment lost 5 bases, leaving 6 bases of the junction unmatched. Per the germline V gene, CDR1 is SGHTA and CDR2 is FQGNSA. The DNA for the CDR3 is TGTGCCAGCAGCCCCGACAGGGCCGACACTGAAGCTTTCTTT. Translated, it gives CASSPDRADTEAFF.

The V gene is TRBV2, the J gene TRBJ1-2; 7 bases are a match to TRBD1. V was clipped by 6 bases and J by 3 bases; unmatched bases: 7. There are 14 residues in the CDR3. The germline V gene encodes CDR1 SNHLY and CDR2 FYNNEI. CDR3 bases: TGTGCCAGCAGATCGACAGGGCTCGACTATGGCTACACCTTC. Residues: CASRSTGLDYGYTF. The full variable domain, its missing parts supplied by reference TRBV2 and TRBJ1-2, is EPEVTQTPSHQVTQMGQEVILRCVPISNHLYFYWYRQILGQKVEFLVSFYNNEISEKSEIFDDQFSVERPDGSNFTLKIRSTKLEDSAMYFCASRSTGLDYGYTFGSGTRLTVV.

This clone was detected many times. The rearrangement uses TRBV4-1 and TRBJ2-7; D ambiguous. V was trimmed by 0 bases and J by 4 bases, leaving 13 bases between them. In germline, CDR1 is MGHRA, CDR2 YSYEKL. The CDR3 runs to 15 residues. The CDR3 DNA reads TGCGCCAGCAGCCAAGAGGAGTGGATCCGGTACGAGCAGTACTTC. Translated: CASSQEEWIRYEQYF.

This chain connects TRBV19 to TRBJ1-2, with 8 bases matching TRBD1. This CDR3 has 17 residues. Germline CDR1 is LNHDA and CDR2 is SQIVND (reference sequence). Losses at the gene ends were 5 bases for V and 4 bases for J; bases not matched to a gene: 15. The CDR3 DNA follows: TGTGCCAGTAGTCTTTTTACCTTACAGGGGGGGAGCTATGGCTACACCTTC. This translates into CASSLFTLQGGSYGYTF. The whole variable domain, remainder taken from reference TRBV19 and TRBJ1-2, is DGGITQSPKYLFRKEGQNVTLSCEQNLNHDAMYWYRQDPGQGLRLIYYSQIVNDFQKGDIAEGYSVSREKKESFPLTVTSAQKNPTAFYLCASSLFTLQGGSYGYTFGSGTRLTVV.